The clone carrying this T cell receptor beta chain was seen at least ten times. Its cognate antigen is unknown. These data belong to a study of early T cells in non-severe SARS-CoV-2 infection. Looking at the study overall: RNA in bulk from unsorted whole blood was sequenced, and chains were unpaired. Regarding the study as a whole: Private and CD4 specificities were missed by VDJdb matching, skewed to anti-spike CD8.

Individual cDNA molecules each received unique molecular identifiers attached to them. Each CDR3 protein gets one entry after TCRdb re-called the 5' RACE reads with MiXCR. The top ten hold 6% to 7% of the sample, which has 54,000 or so distinct CDR3 sequences, 5.5% to 6.5% seen once. Germline V lookup: CDR1 MGHDK, CDR2 SYGVNS. CDR3 length: 14 residues. Losses at the gene ends were 4 bases for V and 11 bases for J; bases not matched to a gene: 6. The sequenced sample consisted of whole blood. The source of this sequence is an adult who was a healthcare worker with PCR-confirmed SARS-CoV-2 infection or an uninfected control (not recorded which). The chain recombines TRBV25-1 with TRBJ1-6; 9 bases are shared with TRBD1. Here the CDR3 DNA reads TGTGCCAGCAGTGTTGGACAGGGGAGGGCACCCCTCCACTTT. This codes for CASSVGQGRAPLHF.